This T cell receptor (beta chain) was found in a study of identical twins. Whole-study findings and limits: High-abundance cord blood beta clonotypes had fewer insertions; memory repertoires showed none. Within beta out-of-frame sequences, the excess sharing observed between twins was weaker. Low generation probability was overrepresented in out-of-frame alpha sequences shared by twins.

The CDR3 length is 13 residues. Germline V gene sequence: CDR1 LNHDA, CDR2 SQIVND (reference sequence). The ends lost 6 bases at V and 10 bases at J; junction bases unmatched: 8. On this clonotype: Its antigen is undetermined.

Unique molecular identifiers were present on cDNA, and template switching added a universal primer site. TCRdb re-derived calls from the 5' RACE reads in MiXCR, one entry per CDR3 protein. This sample carries hundreds of thousands of distinct CDR3 sequences, about 7.5% of them seen once, and the ten largest clones take roughly 2%. The same sample was also studied in work on yellow fever vaccine responses in identical twins.

The chain has TRBV19 and TRBJ1-5, with 8 bases that match TRBD1. Sequencing was carried out using memory (CD45RO+) T cells sorted from blood. The receptor comes from a woman between 18 and 29 years old in good health. The CDR3: CASRADRGIPQHF. The DNA for the CDR3 is TGTGCCAGTAGAGCCGACAGGGGAATCCCCCAGCATTTT. Supplemented by reference TRBV19 and TRBJ1-5, the full variable domain reads DGGITQSPKYLFRKEGQNVTLSCEQNLNHDAMYWYRQDPGQGLRLIYYSQIVNDFQKGDIAEGYSVSREKKESFPLTVTSAQKNPTAFYLCASRADRGIPQHFGDGTRLSIL.